This record concerns one T cell receptor beta chain sequence. Its target is not known. The germline V gene encodes CDR1 KGHSH and CDR2 LQKENI. CDR3 length equals 14 residues. Trimming took 5 bases from V and 7 from J, leaving 17 bases between them. This entry is derived from a study of identical twins. Study outcomes and limitations: Cord blood beta clonotypes that were abundant carried fewer insertions, and memory repertoires showed no such trend. It was cross-sectional statistical analysis, not following the same donors, that the conclusions relied on.

TCRdb reprocessed the 5' RACE reads via MiXCR and lists one record per CDR3 protein. The profile shows under 450,000 distinct CDR3 sequences, roughly 20% of them singletons. The chain combines TRBV18 with TRBJ1-1; D gene uncertain. The sequenced sample consisted of naive T cells sorted from blood. The sequence was collected from a man over 45 in good health. For the CDR3, the DNA is TGTGCCAGCTCAGGAGCAGGCGTTTTTATTGAAGCTTTCTTT. Translated, it gives CASSGAGVFIEAFF.